One sample yielded the 16 T cell receptor beta chains listed below, sequenced in a study of sequential checkpoint blockade in melanoma. As to treatment: randomized to nivolumab then ipilimumab (arm A) or the reverse (arm B). Clones were sequenced by immunoSEQ multiplex PCR, and TCRdb holds only the in-frame ones, with some missing. The sample consists of 6,000 to 9,500 clones, around a quarter of them appearing once. Material: tumor tissue (inferred from file names), obtained from a patient given nivolumab and ipilimumab in sequence. Source of these receptors: a human donor with melanoma.

This clone was seen just once. The J gene is TRBJ2-3, the V gene TRBV29-1; 10 bases align to TRBD2. The germline gives CDR1 SQVTM, CDR2 ANQGSEA. V lost 2 bases, J lost 6 bases, and 8 bases stayed unmatched. The CDR3 runs 15 residues. The DNA for the CDR3 is TGCAGCGTTGAAAGGCCTAGCGGGAGTGGGGATACGCAGTATTTT. It is translated as CSVERPSGSGDTQYF.

This chain uses TRBV11-3 with TRBJ2-3, with 10 positions matching TRBD1. Unmatched junction bases numbered 7, after V lost 6 bases and J lost 1 base. The germline V gene has CDR1 SGHNT and CDR2 YENEEA. The CDR3 has 16 residues. The CDR3 loop is CASSRPTGGGTDTQYF. The DNA of the CDR3 is TGTGCCAGCAGTCGACCGACAGGGGGCGGCACAGATACGCAGTATTTT.

This clone was observed a few times. The chain employs TRBV6-7 and TRBJ2-3; D ambiguous. TRBV6-7 is given ORF status, its function remaining uncertain. The V and J ends lost 4 bases and 6 bases respectively, with 8 bases between them. CDR3 length: 12 amino acids. CDR3 sequence reads: CASSFDLDTQYF. The CDR3 region has the DNA TGTGCCAGCAGTTTCGACTTGGATACGCAGTATTTT.

The V gene is TRBV10-2, the J gene TRBJ2-1, with 13 bases fitting TRBD2. In germline, CDR1 is WSHSY, CDR2 SAAADI. The junction had 6 bases not matched to a gene; V was cut back by 8 bases and J by 2 bases. The CDR3 has 16 amino acids. Here the CDR3 DNA reads TGCGCCAGCGGGACTAGCGGGATCGGCGCCTACAATGAGCAGTTCTTC. Encoded protein: CASGTSGIGAYNEQFF.

This clone has ten or more counts. The rearrangement uses TRBV11-3 and TRBJ2-5; D perhaps matches TRBD2 (6 bases). The CDR3 totals 15 residues. The germline V and J ends were trimmed by 2 bases and 4 bases, with 14 bases remaining between them. CDR1 is SGHNT, CDR2 YENEEA, per germline. This chain's CDR3 is CASSLSPGRRETQYF. DNA of the CDR3: TGTGCCAGCAGCTTATCACCGGGGAGGAGAGAGACCCAGTACTTC. Full variable domain (remainder filled in from reference TRBV11-3 and TRBJ2-5): EAGVVQSPRYKIIEKKQPVAFWCNPISGHNTLYWYLQNLGQGPELLIRYENEEAVDDSQLPKDRFSAERLKGVDSTLKIQPAELGDSAVYLCASSLSPGRRETQYFGPGTRLLVL.

This clone has only a few counts. The genes are TRBV5-1 and TRBJ2-3, with D perhaps TRBD2 (6 bases). CDR1 is SGHRS, CDR2 YFSETQ, per germline. The CDR3 sequence is 15 residues long. The V gene lost 4 bases and the J gene lost 5 bases, with 17 bases spanning the gap. CDR3 DNA sequence: TGCGCCAGCAGCCTGGAGGGTCGGATGTTAGATACGCAGTATTTT. This gives the protein CASSLEGRMLDTQYF. The variable domain in full, completed from reference TRBV5-1 and TRBJ2-3, reads KAGVTQTPRYLIKTRGQQVTLSCSPISGHRSVSWYQQTPGQGLQFLFEYFSETQRNKGNFPGRFSGRQFSNSRSEMNVSTLELGDSALYLCASSLEGRMLDTQYFGPGTRLTVL.

Ten or more counts support this clone. The V gene is TRBV6-8, the J gene TRBJ1-2, with TRBD1 identical over 9 bases. The junction had 8 bases not matched to a gene; V was cut back by 0 bases and J by 6 bases. CDR1 is MNHGY, CDR2 SAAAGT, per germline. The CDR3 runs to 16 residues. The CDR3 sequence is CASSYSGTGGANGYTF. CDR3 bases: TGTGCCAGCAGTTACTCCGGCACAGGGGGCGCCAATGGCTACACCTTC.

This clone is medium-sized within its sample. V is TRBV9 and J is TRBJ1-1; possibly TRBD1 for D (5 bases). V lost 4 bases and J lost 1, with 14 bases in between. The CDR3 length is 15 residues. Germline CDR1 SGDLS, CDR2 YYNGEE. The CDR3 DNA follows: TGTGCCAGCAGCATCGCAGACAGCGCGAACACTGAAGCTTTCTTT. This translates into CASSIADSANTEAFF.

The chain couples TRBV10-2 to TRBJ2-7; D is perhaps TRBD1 (6 bases). The CDR3 contains 13 residues. V was trimmed by 5 bases and J by 6 bases, leaving 14 bases between them. Per the germline V gene, CDR1 is WSHSY and CDR2 is SAAADI. CDR3 region: CASSQIAGVEQYV. The CDR3 region has the DNA TGCGCCAGCAGTCAGATAGCAGGGGTCGAGCAGTACGTC.

The chain has TRBV5-1 and TRBJ2-3, with TRBD2 identical over 7 bases. The CDR3 totals 16 residues. Germline CDR1 reads SGHRS; CDR2 reads YFSETQ. V was pared by 4 bases and J by 1 base, with 9 bases of the junction left unmatched. The CDR3: CASSPSTSLRTDTQYF. The CDR3, as DNA: TGCGCCAGCAGCCCGTCGACTAGCCTTCGCACAGATACGCAGTATTTT.

This clone was recorded many times. The genes are TRBV4-1 and TRBJ1-2, with no clear D. Trimming took 4 bases from V and 4 from J, leaving 16 bases between them. The CDR3 contains 15 residues. CDR1 is MGHRA, CDR2 YSYEKL, per germline. The CDR3, as DNA: TGCGCCAGCAGCCCAAAAGTGGGAAACCTCTATGGCTACACCTTC. This translates into CASSPKVGNLYGYTF.

The table lists this clone with a few counts. The chain recombines TRBV11-3 with TRBJ1-1, with a weak D call TRBD1 (5 bases). Germline V CDR1 and CDR2: SGHNT, YENEEA. CDR3 size: 15 residues. V was shortened by 5 bases and J by 7 bases, with 20 bases between the two germline ends. The CDR3 DNA follows: TGTGCCAGCAGCCCCGAAACCTACGGGGCCCTTGAAGCTTTCTTT. It yields the protein CASSPETYGALEAFF.

This clone was seen a handful of times. The chain recombines TRBV12-5 with TRBJ2-1; 7 positions match TRBD1. The CDR3 covers 15 residues. Looked up from germline, CDR1 is LGHNT and CDR2 is FRNRAP. CDR3 amino acids: CASTGAGGIWNEQFF. As DNA, the CDR3 is TGTGCCTCTACTGGGGCAGGGGGAATATGGAATGAGCAGTTCTTC.

By frequency in the sample, this clone is medium-sized (0.01 to 0.1%). The chain has TRBV6-8 and TRBJ2-7; either TRBD1 or TRBD2 may supply D (6 bases each). Germline V gene data show CDR1 as MNHGY and CDR2 as SAAAGT. The CDR3 spans 13 residues. The CDR3 here is CAISGGGGDEQYV. CDR3 bases: TGTGCCATCAGTGGGGGCGGCGGGGACGAGCAGTACGTC.

The chain recombines TRBV4-1 with TRBJ1-3; 7 nucleotides line up with TRBD1. Trimming removed 4 bases from V and 4 bases from J; junction bases left unmatched: 13. Germline V gives CDR1 MGHRA, CDR2 YSYEKL. This CDR3 comprises 17 residues. The CDR3 reads CASSRDSFQAVGNTIYF. The CDR3 DNA sequence: TGCGCCAGCAGCCGGGACAGTTTTCAGGCGGTCGGAAACACCATATATTTT.

The gene calls are TRBV15 and TRBJ2-1, with D maybe TRBD2 (6 bases). Germline lookup yields CDR1 LNHNV and CDR2 YYDKDF (reference sequence). Trimming removed 0 bases from V and 7 bases from J, with 16 bases in between. The CDR3 loop spans 16 amino acids. The CDR3 spells CATSRDNGGRINEQFF. The CDR3 nucleotides are TGTGCCACCAGCAGAGATAATGGGGGGAGAATTAATGAGCAGTTCTTC.